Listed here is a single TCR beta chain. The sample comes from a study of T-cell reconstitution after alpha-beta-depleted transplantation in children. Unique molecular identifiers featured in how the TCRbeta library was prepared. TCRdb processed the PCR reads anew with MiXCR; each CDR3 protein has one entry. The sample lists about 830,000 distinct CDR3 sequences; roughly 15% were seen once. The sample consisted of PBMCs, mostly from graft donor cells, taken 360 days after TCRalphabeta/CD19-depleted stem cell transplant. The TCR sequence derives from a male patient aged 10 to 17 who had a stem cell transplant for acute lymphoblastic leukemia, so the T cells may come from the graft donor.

The CDR3 sequence: CSAAGVGTEAFF. As DNA, the CDR3 is TGCAGTGCAGCAGGGGTAGGCACTGAAGCTTTCTTT. This rearrangement joins TRBV20-1 to TRBJ1-1; D might be TRBD1 (6 bases). The CDR3 length is 12 residues. Trimming removed 6 bases from V and 4 bases from J, with 12 bases in between. The germline V gene has CDR1 DFQATT and CDR2 SNEGSKA (reference sequence).